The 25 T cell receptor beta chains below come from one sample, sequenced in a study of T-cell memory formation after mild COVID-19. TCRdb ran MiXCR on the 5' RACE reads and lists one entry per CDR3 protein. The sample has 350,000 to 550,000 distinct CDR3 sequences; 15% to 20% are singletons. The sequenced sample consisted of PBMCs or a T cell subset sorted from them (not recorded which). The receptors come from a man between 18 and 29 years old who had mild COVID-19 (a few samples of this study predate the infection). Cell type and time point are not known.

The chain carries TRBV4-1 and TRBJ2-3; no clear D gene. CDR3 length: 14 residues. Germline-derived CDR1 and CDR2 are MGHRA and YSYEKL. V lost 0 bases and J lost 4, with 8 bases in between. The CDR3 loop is CASSQEVRADTQYF. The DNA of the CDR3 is TGCGCCAGCAGCCAAGAAGTCCGCGCAGATACGCAGTATTTT.

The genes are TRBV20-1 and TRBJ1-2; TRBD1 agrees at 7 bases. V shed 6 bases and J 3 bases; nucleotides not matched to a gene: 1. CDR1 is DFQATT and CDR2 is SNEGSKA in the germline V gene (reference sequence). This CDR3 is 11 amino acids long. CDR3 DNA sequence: TGCAGTGCAGGGGGCGACTATGGCTACACCTTC. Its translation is CSAGGDYGYTF.

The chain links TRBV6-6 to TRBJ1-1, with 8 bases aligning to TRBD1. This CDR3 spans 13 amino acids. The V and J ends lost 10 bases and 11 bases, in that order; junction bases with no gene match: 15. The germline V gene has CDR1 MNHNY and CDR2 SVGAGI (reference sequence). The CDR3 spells CATSRDQGAPAFF. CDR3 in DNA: TGTGCCACCAGCAGAGATCAGGGGGCTCCGGCTTTCTTT.

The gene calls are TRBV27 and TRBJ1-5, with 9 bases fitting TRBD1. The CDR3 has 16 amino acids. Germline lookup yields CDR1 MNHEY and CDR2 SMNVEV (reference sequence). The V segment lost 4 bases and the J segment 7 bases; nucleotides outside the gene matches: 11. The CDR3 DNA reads TGTGCCAGCAGTTCTTCCGGGACAGGGATTAGACAGCCCCAGCATTTT. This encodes CASSSSGTGIRQPQHF.

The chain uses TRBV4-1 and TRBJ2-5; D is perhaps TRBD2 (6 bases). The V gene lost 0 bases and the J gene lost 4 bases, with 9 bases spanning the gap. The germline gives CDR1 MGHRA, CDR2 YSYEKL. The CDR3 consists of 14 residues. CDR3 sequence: CASSQDGRGETQYF. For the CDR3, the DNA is TGCGCCAGCAGCCAAGATGGGCGGGGAGAGACCCAGTACTTC.

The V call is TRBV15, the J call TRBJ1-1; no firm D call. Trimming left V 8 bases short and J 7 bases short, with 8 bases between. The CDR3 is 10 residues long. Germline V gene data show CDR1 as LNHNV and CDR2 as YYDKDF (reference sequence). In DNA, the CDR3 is TGTGCCACCCGGAATATTGAAGCTTTCTTT. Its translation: CATRNIEAFF.

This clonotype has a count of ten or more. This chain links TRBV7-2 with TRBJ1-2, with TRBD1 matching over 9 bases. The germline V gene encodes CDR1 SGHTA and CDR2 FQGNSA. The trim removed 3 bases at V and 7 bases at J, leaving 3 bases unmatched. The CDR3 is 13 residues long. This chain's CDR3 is CASSFGTGFGYTF. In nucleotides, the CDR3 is TGTGCCAGCAGCTTCGGGACAGGGTTTGGCTACACCTTC.

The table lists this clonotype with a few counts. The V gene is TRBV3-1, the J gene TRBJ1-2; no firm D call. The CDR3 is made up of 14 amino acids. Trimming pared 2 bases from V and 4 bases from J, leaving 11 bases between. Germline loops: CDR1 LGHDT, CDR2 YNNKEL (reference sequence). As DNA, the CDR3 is TGTGCCAGCAGCCAACGGGGAATTGGCTATGGCTACACCTTC. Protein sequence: CASSQRGIGYGYTF.

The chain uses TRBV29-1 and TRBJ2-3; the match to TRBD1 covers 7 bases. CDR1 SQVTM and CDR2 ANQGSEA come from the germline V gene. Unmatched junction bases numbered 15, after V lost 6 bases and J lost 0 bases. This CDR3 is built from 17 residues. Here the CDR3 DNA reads TGCAGCGTGGTGGGGACAGTACAGGCTATTAGCACAGATACGCAGTATTTT. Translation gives CSVVGTVQAISTDTQYF.

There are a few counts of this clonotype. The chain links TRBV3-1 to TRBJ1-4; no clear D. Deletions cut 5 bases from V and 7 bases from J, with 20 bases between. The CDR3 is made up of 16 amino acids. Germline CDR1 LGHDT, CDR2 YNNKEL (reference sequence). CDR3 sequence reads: CASSKGGPLLGEKLFF. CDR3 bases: TGTGCCAGCAGCAAGGGAGGACCCCTTCTTGGTGAAAAACTGTTTTTT.

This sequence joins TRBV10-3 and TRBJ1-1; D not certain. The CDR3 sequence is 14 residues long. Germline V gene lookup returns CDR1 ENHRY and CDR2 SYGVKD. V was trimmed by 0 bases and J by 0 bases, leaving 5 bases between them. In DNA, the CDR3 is TGTGCCATCAGTGAGTCCTGGGTGAACACTGAAGCTTTCTTT. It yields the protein CAISESWVNTEAFF.

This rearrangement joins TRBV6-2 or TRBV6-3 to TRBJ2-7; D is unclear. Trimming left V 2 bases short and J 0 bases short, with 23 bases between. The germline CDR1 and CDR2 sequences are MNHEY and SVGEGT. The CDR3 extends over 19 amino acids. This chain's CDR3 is CASSYPDYPGPLSSYEQYF. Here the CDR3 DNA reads TGTGCCAGCAGTTACCCTGATTATCCAGGACCCTTAAGCTCCTACGAGCAGTACTTC.

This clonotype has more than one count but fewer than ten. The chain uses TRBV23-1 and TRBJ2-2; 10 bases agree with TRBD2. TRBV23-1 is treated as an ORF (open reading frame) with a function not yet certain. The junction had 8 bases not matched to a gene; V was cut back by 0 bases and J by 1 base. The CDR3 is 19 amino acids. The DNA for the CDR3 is TGCGCCAGCAGTCAATCGCGGGAAGCGGGGGGGGAGAACACCGGGGAGCTGTTTTTT. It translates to CASSQSREAGGENTGELFF.

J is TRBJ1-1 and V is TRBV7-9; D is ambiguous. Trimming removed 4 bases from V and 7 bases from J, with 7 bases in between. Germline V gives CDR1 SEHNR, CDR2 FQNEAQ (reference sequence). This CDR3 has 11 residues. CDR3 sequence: CASSSLGEAFF. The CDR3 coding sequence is TGTGCCAGCAGCTCACTGGGTGAAGCTTTCTTT.

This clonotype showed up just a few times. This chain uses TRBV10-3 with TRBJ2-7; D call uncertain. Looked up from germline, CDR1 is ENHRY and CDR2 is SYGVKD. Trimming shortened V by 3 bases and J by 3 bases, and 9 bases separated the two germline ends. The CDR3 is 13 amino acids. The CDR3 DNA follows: TGTGCCATCAGTGACATGGTTATCTACGAGCAGTACTTC. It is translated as CAISDMVIYEQYF.

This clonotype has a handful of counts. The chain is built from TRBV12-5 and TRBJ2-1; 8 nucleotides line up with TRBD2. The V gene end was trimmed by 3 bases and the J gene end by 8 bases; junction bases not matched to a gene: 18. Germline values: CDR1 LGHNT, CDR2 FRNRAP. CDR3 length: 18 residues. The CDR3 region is CASGFFLPRGGPRYEQFF. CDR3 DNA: TGTGCTAGTGGTTTTTTTCTCCCCCGGGGGGGGCCGCGGTATGAGCAGTTCTTC.

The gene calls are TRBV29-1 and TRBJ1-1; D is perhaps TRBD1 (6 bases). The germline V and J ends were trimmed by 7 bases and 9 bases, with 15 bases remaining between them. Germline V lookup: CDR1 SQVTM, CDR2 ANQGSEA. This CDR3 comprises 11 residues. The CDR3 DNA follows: TGCAGCGGACTATGGGGGCTGAAAGCTTTCTTT. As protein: CSGLWGLKAFF.

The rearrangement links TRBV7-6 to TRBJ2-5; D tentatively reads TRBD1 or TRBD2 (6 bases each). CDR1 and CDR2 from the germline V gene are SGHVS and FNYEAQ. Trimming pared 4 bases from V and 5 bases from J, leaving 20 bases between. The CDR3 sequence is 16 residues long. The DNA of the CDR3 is TGTGCCAGCAGCTCTTTACTGGGGGCTGGGAGGGAGACCCAGTACTTC. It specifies CASSSLLGAGRETQYF.

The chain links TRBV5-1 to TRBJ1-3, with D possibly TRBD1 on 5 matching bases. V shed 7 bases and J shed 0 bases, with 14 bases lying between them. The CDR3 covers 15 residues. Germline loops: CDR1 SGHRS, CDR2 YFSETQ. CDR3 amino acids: CASSDGGTSGNTIYF. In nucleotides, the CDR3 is TGCGCCAGCTCCGATGGGGGAACCTCTGGAAACACCATATATTTT.

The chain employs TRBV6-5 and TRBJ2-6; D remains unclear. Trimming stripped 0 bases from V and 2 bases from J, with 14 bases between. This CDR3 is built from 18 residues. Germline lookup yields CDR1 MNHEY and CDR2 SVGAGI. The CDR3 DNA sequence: TGTGCCAGCAGTTACTCGTCCCTTCCACACCCTGGGGCCAACGTCCTGACTTTC. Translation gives CASSYSSLPHPGANVLTF.

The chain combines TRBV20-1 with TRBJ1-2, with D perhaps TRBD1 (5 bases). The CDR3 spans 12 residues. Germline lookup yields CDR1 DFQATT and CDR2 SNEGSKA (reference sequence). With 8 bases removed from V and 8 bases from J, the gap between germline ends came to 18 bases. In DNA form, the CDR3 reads TGCAGTCCAGGACCCTCGGGGGGAGGCTACACCTTC. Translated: CSPGPSGGGYTF.

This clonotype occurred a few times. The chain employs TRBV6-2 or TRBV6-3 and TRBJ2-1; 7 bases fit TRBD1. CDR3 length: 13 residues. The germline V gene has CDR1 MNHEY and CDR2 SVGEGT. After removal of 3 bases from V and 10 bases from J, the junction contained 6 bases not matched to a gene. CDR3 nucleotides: TGTGCCAGCAGTTATCAGGGGGTGTCCGAGCAGTTCTTC. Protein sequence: CASSYQGVSEQFF.

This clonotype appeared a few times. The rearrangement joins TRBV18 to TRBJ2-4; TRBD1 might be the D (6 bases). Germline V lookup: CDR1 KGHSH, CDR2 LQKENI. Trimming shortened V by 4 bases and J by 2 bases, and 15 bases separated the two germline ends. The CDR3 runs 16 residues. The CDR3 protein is CASSRNRDVPKNIQYF. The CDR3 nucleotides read TGTGCCAGCTCACGCAACAGGGATGTACCCAAAAACATTCAGTACTTC. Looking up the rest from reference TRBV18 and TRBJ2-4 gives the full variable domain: NAGVMQNPRHLVRRRGQEARLRCSPMKGHSHVYWYRQLPEEGLKFMVYLQKENIIDESGMPKERFSAEFPKEGPSILRIQQVVRGDSAAYFCASSRNRDVPKNIQYFGAGTRLSVL.

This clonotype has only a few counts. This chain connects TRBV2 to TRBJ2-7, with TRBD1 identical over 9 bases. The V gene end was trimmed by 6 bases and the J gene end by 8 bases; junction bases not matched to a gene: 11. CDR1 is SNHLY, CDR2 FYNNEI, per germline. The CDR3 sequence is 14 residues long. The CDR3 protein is CASSAGTGTTKQYF. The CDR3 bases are TGTGCCAGCAGCGCCGGGACAGGGACTACGAAGCAGTACTTC.

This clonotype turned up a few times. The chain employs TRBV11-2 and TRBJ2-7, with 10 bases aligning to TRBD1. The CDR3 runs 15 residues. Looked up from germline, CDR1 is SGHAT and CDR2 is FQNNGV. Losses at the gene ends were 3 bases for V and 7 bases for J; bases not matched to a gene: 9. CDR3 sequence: CASSLDRGDNLEQYF. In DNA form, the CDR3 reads TGTGCCAGCAGCTTGGACAGGGGGGACAATTTGGAGCAGTACTTC.